This T cell receptor (beta chain) is drawn from a study of control samples from healthy donors and cancer patients. The CDR3 consists of 15 residues. The germline V and J ends were trimmed by 0 bases and 4 bases, with 12 bases remaining between them. CDR1 and CDR2 from the germline V gene are LNHDA and SQIVND (reference sequence). Produced via immunoSEQ multiplex PCR; TCRdb's table is partial and in-frame only. The sample lists over 150,000 clones, 80% to 95% occurring once. Material for sequencing was blood. V and J are TRBV19 and TRBJ1-2; D is unresolved. The sequence derives from a woman aged 40-49 years in good health. In DNA form, the CDR3 reads TGTGCCAGTAGTATAGACACCGTCGGCCTCTATGGCTACACCTTC. This encodes CASSIDTVGLYGYTF.